These T cell receptor beta chains were read from a single sample in a study of graft-versus-host responses after intestinal transplantation. The protocol was immunoSEQ multiplex PCR, while the TCRdb copy is restricted to in-frame clones and leaves out a portion. The sample shows 12,000 to 15,000 clones, 30% to 40% of them seen only once. Sequencing was performed on alloreactive CD8+ T cells from a mixed lymphocyte reaction culture, taken before intestinal transplant. These receptors came from a human patient who received an intestinal transplant. Each CDR3 is given with its conserved first and last residue. The D gene is left open where the match is weak. Clone size is given for some rows only: seen once, a few or many times, or a class if the clone is expanded.

D: -
V: TRBV6-6
size: -
J: TRBJ2-7
length: 14
DNA: TGTGCCAGCAGTTACTCGAATCCGGTTGTCGAGCAGTACTTC
CDR3: CASSYSNPVVEQYF

D: -
V: TRBV11-2
size: -
J: TRBJ2-3
length: 16
DNA: TGTGCCAGCAGCCCACTTGGGGGGACTTTCACAGATACGCAGTATTTT
CDR3: CASSPLGGTFTDTQYF

D: -
V: TRBV11-3
size: -
J: TRBJ1-2
length: 12
DNA: TGTGCCAGCAGCTTCGGAGAATATGGCTACACCTTC
CDR3: CASSFGEYGYTF

D: TRBD1
V: TRBV7-9
size: -
J: TRBJ2-5
length: 14
DNA: TGTGCCAGCAGCTTGTCGATACAGGGGGAGACCCAGTACTTC
CDR3: CASSLSIQGETQYF

D: -
V: TRBV13
size: -
J: TRBJ2-3
length: 15
DNA: TGTGCCAGCAGCCAACGGGACTGGCCCACAGATACGCAGTATTTT
CDR3: CASSQRDWPTDTQYF

D: -
V: TRBV7-9
size: -
J: TRBJ2-7
length: 12
DNA: TGTGCCAGCAGCTCCGCAGGTTACGAGCAGTACTTC
CDR3: CASSSAGYEQYF

D: -
V: TRBV7-9
size: -
J: TRBJ2-5
length: 15
DNA: TGTGCCAGCAGCCGATCGGGCCTAGCTAGTGAGACCCAGTACTTC
CDR3: CASSRSGLASETQYF

D: -
V: TRBV11-2
size: -
J: TRBJ2-3
length: 13
DNA: TGTGCCAGCAGCTTCTTTAACACAGATACGCAGTATTTT
CDR3: CASSFFNTDTQYF

D: -
V: TRBV30
size: few
J: TRBJ2-7
length: 15
DNA: TGTGCCTGGAGTGTAGGGGCAGGGAACTCCTACGAGCAGTACTTC
CDR3: CAWSVGAGNSYEQYF

D: -
V: TRBV30
size: -
J: TRBJ1-2
length: 13
DNA: TGTGCCTGGAGTCAAACAGGGAACTATGGCTACACCTTC
CDR3: CAWSQTGNYGYTF

D: TRBD1
V: TRBV7-9
size: few
J: TRBJ1-4
length: 15
DNA: TGTGCCAGCAGCGGTTTGACAGGGGGAAATGAAAAACTGTTTTTT
CDR3: CASSGLTGGNEKLFF

D: -
V: TRBV6-5
size: few
J: TRBJ2-7
length: 13
DNA: TGTGCCAGCAGTTACGGCTTTTCCTACGAGCAGTACTTC
CDR3: CASSYGFSYEQYF

D: TRBD1
V: TRBV7-9
size: -
J: TRBJ2-1
length: 16
DNA: TGTGCCAGCAGCTCACAGGGGCTAATCGCCTACAATGAGCAGTTCTTC
CDR3: CASSSQGLIAYNEQFF

D: -
V: TRBV7-2
size: -
J: TRBJ2-7
length: 13
DNA: TGTGCCAGCAGCTCCGACATTTATTACGAGCAGTACTTC
CDR3: CASSSDIYYEQYF

D: -
V: TRBV19
size: few
J: TRBJ1-5
length: 15
DNA: TGTGCCAGCGCCGAGCAGGGTTGGAGCAATCAGCCCCAGCATTTT
CDR3: CASAEQGWSNQPQHF

D: TRBD1
V: TRBV4-1
size: few
J: TRBJ2-7
length: 16
DNA: TGCGCCAGCAGCCAAGCATCCGGGACAGGGCTATACGAGCAGTACTTC
CDR3: CASSQASGTGLYEQYF

D: -
V: TRBV4-1
size: -
J: TRBJ1-5
length: 14
DNA: TGCGCCAGCAGCCAGCTGGACAGAAATCAGCCCCAGCATTTT
CDR3: CASSQLDRNQPQHF

D: -
V: TRBV4-3
size: -
J: TRBJ1-2
length: 14
DNA: TGCGCCAGCAGCCAAGACGAGGGTACCTATGGCTACACCTTC
CDR3: CASSQDEGTYGYTF

D: -
V: TRBV2
size: medium-sized
J: TRBJ1-1
length: 15
DNA: TGTGCCAGCAGGGAGGAAACAGGGTTAAGCACTGAAGCTTTCTTT
CDR3: CASREETGLSTEAFF

D: TRBD1
V: TRBV6-6
size: medium-sized
J: TRBJ2-1
length: 14
DNA: TGTGCCAGCAGTCTCGGGACAGCGGTCAATGAGCAGTTCTTC
CDR3: CASSLGTAVNEQFF

D: -
V: TRBV9
size: few
J: TRBJ2-7
length: 15
DNA: TGTGCCAGCAGCGTGACCGGGACACCGGGCCACGAGCAGTACTTC
CDR3: CASSVTGTPGHEQYF

D: TRBD1
V: TRBV27
size: -
J: TRBJ2-7
length: 14
DNA: TGTGCCAGCAGTCCACAGGGGGCCTACTACGAGCAGTACTTC
CDR3: CASSPQGAYYEQYF

D: TRBD1
V: TRBV11-2
size: -
J: TRBJ2-7
length: 13
DNA: TGTGCCAGCAGCCGGGGACAGCCCTACGAGCAGTACTTC
CDR3: CASSRGQPYEQYF

D: -
V: TRBV7-9
size: medium-sized
J: TRBJ2-7
length: 14
DNA: TGTGCCAGCAGCTTAGACGCAGGCACCTACGAGCAGTACTTC
CDR3: CASSLDAGTYEQYF

D: -
V: TRBV7-9
size: medium-sized
J: TRBJ1-3
length: 13
DNA: TGTGCCAGCAGCCCGAGCTCTGGAAACACCATATATTTT
CDR3: CASSPSSGNTIYF